This TCR beta chain was profiled in a study of T cell responses to AZD1222 COVID-19 vaccine. Study overall: Doses given second, at about 4 or about 12 weeks, were pooled.

Per germline, CDR1 SGHRS and CDR2 YFSETQ. V lost 4 bases, J lost 2 bases, and 6 bases stayed unmatched. The CDR3 has 15 residues. This clone turned up a few times. Assay: immunoSEQ multiplex PCR; the TCRdb copy retains only in-frame clones and omits some. The sample shows over 85,000 clones, around nine tenths of them seen only once. The origin of this receptor is an adult in good health. Sequences were derived from peripheral blood, sampled on day 0 of AZD1222 vaccination. V gene TRBV5-1 combines with J gene TRBJ2-1, with 7 bases that match TRBD2. The CDR3 bases are TGCGCCAGCAGCGGGGGGGACGGACCCTACAATGAGCAGTTCTTC. Protein: CASSGGDGPYNEQFF. The full variable domain, rest sourced from reference TRBV5-1 and TRBJ2-1, is KAGVTQTPRYLIKTRGQQVTLSCSPISGHRSVSWYQQTPGQGLQFLFEYFSETQRNKGNFPGRFSGRQFSNSRSEMNVSTLELGDSALYLCASSGGDGPYNEQFFGPGTRLTVL.